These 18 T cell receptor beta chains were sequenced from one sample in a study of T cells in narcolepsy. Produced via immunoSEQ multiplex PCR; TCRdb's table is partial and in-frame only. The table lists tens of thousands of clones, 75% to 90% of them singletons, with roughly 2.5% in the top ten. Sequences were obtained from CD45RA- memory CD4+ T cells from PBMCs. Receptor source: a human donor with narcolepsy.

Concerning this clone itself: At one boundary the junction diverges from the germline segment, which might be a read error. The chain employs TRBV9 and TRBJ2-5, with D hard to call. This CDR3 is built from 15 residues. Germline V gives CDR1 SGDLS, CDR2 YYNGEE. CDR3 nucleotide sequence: TGTGCCAGCAGCCCCAATACTATGCACCAAGGGACCCAGTACTTC. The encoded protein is CASSPNTMHQGTQYF. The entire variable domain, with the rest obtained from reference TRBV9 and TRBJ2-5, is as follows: DSGVTQTPKHLITATGQRVTLRCSPRSGDLSVYWYQQSLDQGLQFLIQYYNGEERAKGNILERFSAQQFPDLHSELNLSSLELGDSALYFCASSPNTMHQGTQYFGPGTRLLVL.

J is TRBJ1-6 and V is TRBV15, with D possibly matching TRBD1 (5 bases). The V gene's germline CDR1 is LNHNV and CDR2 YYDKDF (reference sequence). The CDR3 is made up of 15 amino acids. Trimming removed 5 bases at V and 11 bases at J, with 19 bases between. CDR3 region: CATSLRNTGSPPLHF. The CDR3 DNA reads TGTGCCACCAGCCTTCGGAATACAGGCAGTCCACCCCTCCACTTT.

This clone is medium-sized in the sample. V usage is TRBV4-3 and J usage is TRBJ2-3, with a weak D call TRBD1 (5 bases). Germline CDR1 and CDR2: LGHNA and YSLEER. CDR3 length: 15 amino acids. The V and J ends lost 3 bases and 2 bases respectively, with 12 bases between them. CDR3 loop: CASSQAGILTDTQYF. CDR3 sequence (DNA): TGCGCCAGCAGCCAGGCAGGGATTCTCACAGATACGCAGTATTTT.

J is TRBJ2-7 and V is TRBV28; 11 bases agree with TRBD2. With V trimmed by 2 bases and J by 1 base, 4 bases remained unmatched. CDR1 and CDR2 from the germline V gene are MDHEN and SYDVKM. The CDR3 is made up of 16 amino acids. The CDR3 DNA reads TGTGCCAGCAGTTTAATGGGGACTAGCGGATCCTACGAGCAGTACTTC. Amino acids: CASSLMGTSGSYEQYF.

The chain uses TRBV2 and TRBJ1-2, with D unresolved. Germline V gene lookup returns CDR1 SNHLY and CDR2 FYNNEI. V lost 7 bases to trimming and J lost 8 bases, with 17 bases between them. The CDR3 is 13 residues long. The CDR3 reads CASTGMAGHGYTF. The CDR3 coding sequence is TGTGCCAGCACCGGGATGGCAGGTCACGGCTACACCTTC.

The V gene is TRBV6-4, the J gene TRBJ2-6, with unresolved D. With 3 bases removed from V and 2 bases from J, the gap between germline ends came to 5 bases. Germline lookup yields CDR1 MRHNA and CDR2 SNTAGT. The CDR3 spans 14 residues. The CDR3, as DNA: TGTGCCAGCAGTGATCCCACTGGGGCCAACGTCCTGACTTTC. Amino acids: CASSDPTGANVLTF.

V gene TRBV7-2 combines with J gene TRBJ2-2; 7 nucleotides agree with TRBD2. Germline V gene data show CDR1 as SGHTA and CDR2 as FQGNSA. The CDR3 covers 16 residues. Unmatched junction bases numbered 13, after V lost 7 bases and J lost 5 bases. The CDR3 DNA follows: TGTGCCAGCACCCCCAACGGGGGAGCGGGGACCGGGGAGCTGTTTTTT. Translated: CASTPNGGAGTGELFF. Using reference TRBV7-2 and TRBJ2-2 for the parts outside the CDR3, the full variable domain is GAGVSQSPSNKVTEKGKDVELRCDPISGHTALYWYRQSLGQGLEFLIYFQGNSAPDKSGLPSDRFSAERTGGSVSTLTIQRTQQEDSAVYLCASTPNGGAGTGELFFGEGSRLTVL.

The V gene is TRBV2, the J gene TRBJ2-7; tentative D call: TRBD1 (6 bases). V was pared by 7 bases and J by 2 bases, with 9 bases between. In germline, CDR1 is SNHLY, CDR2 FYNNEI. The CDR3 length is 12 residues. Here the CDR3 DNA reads TGTGCCAGCACAGGGGATACCTACGAGCAGTACTTC. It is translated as CASTGDTYEQYF.

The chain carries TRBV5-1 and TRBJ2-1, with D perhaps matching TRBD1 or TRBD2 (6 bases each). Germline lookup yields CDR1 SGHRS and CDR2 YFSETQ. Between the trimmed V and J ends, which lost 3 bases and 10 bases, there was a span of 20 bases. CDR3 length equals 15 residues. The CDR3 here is CASSSGDWGPTEQFF. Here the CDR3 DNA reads TGCGCCAGCAGCTCGGGAGATTGGGGGCCGACGGAGCAGTTCTTC.

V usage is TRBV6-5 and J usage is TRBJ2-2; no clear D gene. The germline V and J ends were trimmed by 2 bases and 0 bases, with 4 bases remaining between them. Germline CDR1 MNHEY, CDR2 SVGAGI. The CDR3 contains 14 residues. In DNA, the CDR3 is TGTGCCAGCAGTTACGCTGCGAACACCGGGGAGCTGTTTTTT. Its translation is CASSYAANTGELFF.

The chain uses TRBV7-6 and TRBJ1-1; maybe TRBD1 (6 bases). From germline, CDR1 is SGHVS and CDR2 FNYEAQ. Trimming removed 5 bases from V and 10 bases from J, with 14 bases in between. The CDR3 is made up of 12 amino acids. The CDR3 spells CASSRDRIIAFF. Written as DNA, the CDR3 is TGTGCCAGCAGCCGCGACAGGATCATAGCTTTCTTT.

This chain's CDR3 is CATQGGHEQYF. CDR3 DNA sequence: TGCGCGACCCAGGGAGGCCACGAGCAGTACTTC. This chain joins TRBV23-1 and TRBJ2-7, with D possibly TRBD2 on 6 matching bases. Being an ORF, TRBV23-1 has a function that is uncertain. The CDR3 has 11 residues.

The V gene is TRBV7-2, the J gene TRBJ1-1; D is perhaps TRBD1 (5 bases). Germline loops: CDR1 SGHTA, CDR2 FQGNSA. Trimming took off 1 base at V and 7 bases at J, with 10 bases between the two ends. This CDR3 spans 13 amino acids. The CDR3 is CASSLGQGGEAFF. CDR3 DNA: TGTGCCAGCAGCTTAGGGCAGGGCGGTGAAGCTTTCTTT.

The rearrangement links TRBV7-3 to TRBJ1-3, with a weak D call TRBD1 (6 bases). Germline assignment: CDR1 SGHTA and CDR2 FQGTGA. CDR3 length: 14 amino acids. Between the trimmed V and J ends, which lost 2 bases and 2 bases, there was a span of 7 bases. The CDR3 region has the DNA TGTGCCAGCAGCTTACAGGGGCCTGGAAACACCATATATTTT. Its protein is CASSLQGPGNTIYF.

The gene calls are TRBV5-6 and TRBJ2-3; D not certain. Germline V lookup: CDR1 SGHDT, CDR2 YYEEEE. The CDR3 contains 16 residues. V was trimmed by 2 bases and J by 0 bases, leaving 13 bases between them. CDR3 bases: TGTGCCAGCAGCTTTCTCGCAACAAGTAGCACAGATACGCAGTATTTT. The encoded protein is CASSFLATSSTDTQYF. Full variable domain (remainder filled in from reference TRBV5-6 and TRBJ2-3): DAGVTQSPTHLIKTRGQQVTLRCSPKSGHDTVSWYQQALGQGPQFIFQYYEEEERQRGNFPDRFSGHQFPNYSSELNVNALLLGDSALYLCASSFLATSSTDTQYFGPGTRLTVL.

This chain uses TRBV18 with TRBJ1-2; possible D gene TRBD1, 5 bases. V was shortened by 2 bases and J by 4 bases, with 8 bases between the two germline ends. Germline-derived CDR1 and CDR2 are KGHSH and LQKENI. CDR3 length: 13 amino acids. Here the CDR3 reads CASSPGGRYGYTF. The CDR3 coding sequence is TGTGCCAGCTCACCAGGGGGACGCTATGGCTACACCTTC.

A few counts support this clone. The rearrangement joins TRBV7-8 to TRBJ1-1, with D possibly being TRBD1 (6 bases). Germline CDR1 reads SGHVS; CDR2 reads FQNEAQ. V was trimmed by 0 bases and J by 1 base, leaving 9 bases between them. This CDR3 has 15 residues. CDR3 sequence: CASSLAQGQNTEAFF. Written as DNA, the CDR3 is TGTGCCAGCAGCTTAGCGCAGGGACAGAACACTGAAGCTTTCTTT.

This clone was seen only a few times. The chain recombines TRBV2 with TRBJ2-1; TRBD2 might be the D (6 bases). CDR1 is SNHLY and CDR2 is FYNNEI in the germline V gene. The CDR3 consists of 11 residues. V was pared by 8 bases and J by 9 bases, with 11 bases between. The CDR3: CASQVEGEQFF. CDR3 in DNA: TGTGCCAGCCAGGTGGAGGGTGAGCAGTTCTTC.